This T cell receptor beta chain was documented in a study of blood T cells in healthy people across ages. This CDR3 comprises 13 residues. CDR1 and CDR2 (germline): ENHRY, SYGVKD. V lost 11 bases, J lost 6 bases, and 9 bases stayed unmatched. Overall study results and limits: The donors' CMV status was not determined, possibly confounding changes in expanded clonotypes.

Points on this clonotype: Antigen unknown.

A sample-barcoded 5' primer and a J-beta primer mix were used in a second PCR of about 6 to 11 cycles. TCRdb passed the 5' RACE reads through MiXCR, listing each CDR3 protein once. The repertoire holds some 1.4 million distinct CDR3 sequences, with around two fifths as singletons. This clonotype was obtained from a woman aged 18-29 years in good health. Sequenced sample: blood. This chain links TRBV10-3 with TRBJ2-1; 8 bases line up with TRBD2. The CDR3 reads CAGSLGTSNEQFF. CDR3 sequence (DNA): TGTGCCGGCAGCCTCGGGACTAGCAATGAGCAGTTCTTC.